Sequencing of this T cell receptor beta chain was carried out in a study of T cells after yellow fever vaccination. This clonotype was seen at least ten times. The antigen is undetermined. CDR1 is MNHEY and CDR2 is SMNVEV in the germline V gene (reference sequence). This CDR3 is built from 16 residues. V was cut by 3 bases and J by 1 base, with 16 bases left in between. Study-level findings and limits: CD4 and CD8 compartments shared a small share of clonotypes. It was the secondary response that reached its peak faster, day 5 versus 15, but it was weaker.

TCR cDNA, made by 5'RACE template switching, carried an added universal primer site and UMIs. In TCRdb, the 5' RACE reads were re-called with MiXCR into one record per CDR3 protein. The sample carries roughly 63,000 distinct CDR3 sequences, 7.4% recorded once. The sequenced sample was CD8+ T cells sorted from PBMCs, obtained 15 days after the yellow fever booster vaccination. This receptor was identified in a young man who received the YFV17D yellow fever vaccine. This sequence joins TRBV27 and TRBJ2-7; D is possibly TRBD2 (6 bases). CDR3 in DNA: TGTGCCAGCAGTTTGGTTGGAGAGCGGGTATCCTACGAGCAGTACTTC. Its translation: CASSLVGERVSYEQYF.